This T cell receptor beta chain was sequenced during a study of T cell repertoires in cytomegalovirus infection. Whole-study context: TCR beta signatures that were public indicated CMV infection and matching HLA type.

From the reads, TCRdb called clonotypes with MiXCR, one entry per CDR3 protein. The sample holds around 330,000 distinct CDR3 sequences, under 20% seen once. Trimming cost V 4 bases and J 5 bases; bases outside gene matches: 8. CDR3 length: 16 amino acids. Looked up from germline, CDR1 is KGHDR and CDR2 is SFDVKD. The chain links TRBV24-1 to TRBJ1-5; 9 bases are shared with TRBD1. The sequenced material came from PBMCs. This receptor was taken from a human donor in good health (CMV status not recorded). Some clones in this sample may be carry-over from other donors' samples. The DNA of the CDR3 is TGTGCCACCAGTGACCCGGGACAGGGCGGGTATCAGCCCCAGCATTTT. Translating gives CATSDPGQGGYQPQHF.